The 22 T cell receptor beta chains reported below all come from one sample, sequenced in a study of T cell repertoires in cytomegalovirus infection. No antigen is known for these receptors. TCRdb used MiXCR to reprocess the reads, holding one entry per CDR3 protein. The profile covers roughly 920,000 distinct CDR3 sequences, with around a third appearing a single time and about 14% taken by the ten largest. The source material was cultured CD8+ T cells from PBMCs, sampled from culture after CMV antigen stimulation. These receptors came from a human donor in good health (CMV status not recorded). Some clones in this sample may be carry-over from other donors' samples.

V usage is TRBV5-1 and J usage is TRBJ1-1; 7 bases are a match to TRBD1. V trimming: 4 bases; J trimming: 0 bases; junction bases outside the gene matches: 6. This CDR3 has 15 residues. CDR1 is SGHRS, CDR2 YFSETQ, per germline. The CDR3 DNA is TGCGCCAGCAGCCGGGACAGTATGATGAACACTGAAGCTTTCTTT. This translates into CASSRDSMMNTEAFF.

The chain uses TRBV15 and TRBJ2-7, with 8 bases that match TRBD1. Germline loops: CDR1 LNHNV, CDR2 YYDKDF (reference sequence). CDR3 size: 13 residues. The V and J ends lost 10 bases and 4 bases, in that order; junction bases with no gene match: 9. The CDR3 DNA follows: TGTGCCATAGACAGGGGCGTGAGGTACGAGCAGTACGTC. As protein: CAIDRGVRYEQYV.

This chain joins TRBV7-9 and TRBJ2-6; no clear D. CDR1 is SEHNR, CDR2 FQNEAQ, per germline (reference sequence). V lost 4 bases, J lost 0 bases, and 7 bases lay in between. The CDR3 is 15 amino acids. The CDR3 sequence is CASSSIGSGANVLTF. The CDR3 DNA sequence: TGTGCCAGCAGCTCGATAGGCTCTGGGGCCAACGTCCTGACTTTC.

This rearrangement joins TRBV7-3 to TRBJ2-1; 8 bases line up with TRBD2. CDR1 is SGHTA, CDR2 FQGTGA, per germline. V was pared by 1 base and J by 7 bases, with 9 bases of the junction left unmatched. There are 16 residues in the CDR3. For the CDR3, the DNA is TGTGCCAGCAGCTTAATGCCGGGGGGGCCCTGGAATGAGCAGTTCTTC. As protein: CASSLMPGGPWNEQFF.

This chain joins TRBV6-5 and TRBJ1-2, with 9 positions matching TRBD1. Per the germline V gene, CDR1 is MNHEY and CDR2 is SVGAGI. V was pared by 5 bases and J by 6 bases, with 10 bases of the junction left unmatched. The CDR3 length is 15 residues. CDR3 loop: CASSPDTGGFDGYTF. CDR3 DNA sequence: TGTGCCAGCAGTCCCGATACAGGGGGCTTTGATGGCTACACCTTC.

This rearrangement joins TRBV5-1 to TRBJ2-7; possible D gene TRBD1, 6 bases. The CDR3 runs to 12 residues. With 4 bases removed from V and 5 bases from J, the gap between germline ends came to 10 bases. Germline CDR1 and CDR2: SGHRS and YFSETQ. CDR3 residues: CASSINRDEQYF. CDR3 nucleotide sequence: TGCGCCAGCAGCATAAACAGGGACGAGCAGTACTTC.

There are many counts of this clonotype. The chain is built from TRBV19 and TRBJ1-2; 7 nucleotides align to TRBD1. Trimming cost V 10 bases and J 7 bases; bases outside gene matches: 15. The CDR3 contains 14 residues. Germline assignment: CDR1 LNHDA and CDR2 SQIVND (reference sequence). The CDR3 nucleotides are TGTGCCACTCATGGGGGGACAGACCCTATTGGCTACACCTTC. Protein: CATHGGTDPIGYTF.

This clonotype has just a few counts. This chain links TRBV6-1 with TRBJ2-5, with TRBD1 as a possible D gene (6 bases). V lost 1 base and J 2 bases, leaving 14 bases between the germline ends. Germline V gene sequence: CDR1 MNHNS, CDR2 SASEGT. The CDR3 has 16 residues. The CDR3: CASSEEIAQGQETQYF. The CDR3 DNA sequence: TGTGCCAGCAGTGAAGAGATTGCACAGGGACAAGAGACCCAGTACTTC.

This clonotype was counted many times. This sequence joins TRBV7-2 and TRBJ2-1; 10 bases line up with TRBD1. Germline-derived CDR1 and CDR2 are SGHTA and FQGNSA. Germline trimming cut 4 bases from V and 7 bases from J; bases unmatched to any gene: 7. The CDR3 runs to 15 residues. CDR3 in amino acids: CASSSWTGGSNEQFF. Here the CDR3 DNA reads TGTGCCAGCAGCTCCTGGACAGGGGGGAGTAATGAGCAGTTCTTC.

This clonotype was seen a few times. The chain employs TRBV6-2 or TRBV6-3 and TRBJ2-1; D uncertain. The CDR3 contains 14 residues. V shed 0 bases and J shed 7 bases, with 10 bases lying between them. Germline assignment: CDR1 MNHEY and CDR2 SVGEGT. As DNA, the CDR3 is TGTGCCAGCAGTTACTCCTTCTACTCGAATGAGCAGTTCTTC. It is translated as CASSYSFYSNEQFF.

This clonotype was detected only a few times. CDR3 DNA: TGTGCCAGCAGTCTGAATCACAGGTACGAGCAGTACGTC. This translates into CASSLNHRYEQYV. The J gene is TRBJ2-7, the V gene TRBV6-1, with D possibly being TRBD1 (5 bases). CDR1 and CDR2 from the germline V gene are MNHNS and SASEGT. V was pared by 5 bases and J by 4 bases, with 12 bases between. The CDR3 totals 13 residues.

CDR3 coding DNA: TGTGCCAGCAGTGTTACGGGGGGCCTACATACGACTAATGAAAAACTGTTTTTT. Protein: CASSVTGGLHTTNEKLFF. The rearrangement links TRBV25-1 to TRBJ1-4, with D possibly matching TRBD1 (6 bases). V dropped 4 bases and J dropped 2 bases, with 20 bases sitting between them. CDR3 length equals 18 residues. CDR1 is MGHDK, CDR2 SYGVNS, per germline. Variable domain in full (rest from reference TRBV25-1 and TRBJ1-4): EADIYQTPRYLVIGTGKKITLECSQTMGHDKMYWYQQDPGMELHLIHYSYGVNSTEKGDLSSESTVSRIRTEHFPLTLESARPSHTSQYLCASSVTGGLHTTNEKLFFGSGTQLSVL.

This clonotype was seen more than once but under ten times. The chain joins TRBV12-5 to TRBJ2-1; 10 bases map to TRBD2. This CDR3 region has 17 residues. The V segment lost 6 bases and the J segment 4 bases; nucleotides outside the gene matches: 12. Per the germline V gene, CDR1 is LGHNT and CDR2 is FRNRAP. The CDR3 DNA sequence: TGTGCTAGTGGCCCATCCGAGAGCGGGGGGGCATACAATGAGCAGTTCTTC. Protein product: CASGPSESGGAYNEQFF.

This clonotype was seen repeatedly, ten times or more. The CDR3 DNA sequence: TGTGCCAGCAGCCCCCGTCTTGACTATGGCTACACCTTC. This sequence encodes CASSPRLDYGYTF. The chain uses TRBV7-9 and TRBJ1-2, with D unclear. V was trimmed by 5 bases and J by 3 bases, leaving 10 bases between them. This CDR3 contains 13 residues. Germline V gene lookup returns CDR1 SEHNR and CDR2 FQNEAQ (reference sequence). Full variable domain (remainder filled in from reference TRBV7-9 and TRBJ1-2): DTGVSQNPRHKITKRGQNVTFRCDPISEHNRLYWYRQTLGQGPEFLTYFQNEAQLEKSRLLSDRFSAERPKGSFSTLEIQRTEQGDSAMYLCASSPRLDYGYTFGSGTRLTVV.

This clonotype was detected many times. This chain uses TRBV7-2 with TRBJ1-4; no clear D gene. The CDR3 runs 14 residues. Germline CDR1 is SGHTA and CDR2 is FQGNSA. Trimming cost V 5 bases and J 3 bases, with 10 bases left between them. The CDR3 here is CASSPPDPNEKLFF. DNA for the CDR3: TGTGCCAGCAGCCCTCCGGACCCTAATGAAAAACTGTTTTTT.

This clonotype was found a few times. The CDR3 nucleotides read TGTGCCAGCAGCTTAGACGGAACACAGACACGAGGGGAGCTGTTTTTT. Amino acid sequence: CASSLDGTQTRGELFF. The genes are TRBV7-6 and TRBJ2-2; no reliable D call. The CDR3 covers 16 residues. V was pared by 1 base and J by 8 bases, with 17 bases between. Germline CDR1 SGHVS, CDR2 FNYEAQ.

The rearrangement uses TRBV20-1 and TRBJ1-2, with D uncertain. Germline CDR1 DFQATT, CDR2 SNEGSKA (reference sequence). Trimming pared 6 bases from V and 3 bases from J, leaving 8 bases between. This CDR3 has 11 amino acids. CDR3 DNA: TGCAGTGCACTGACCTACTATGGCTACACCTTC. Its translation: CSALTYYGYTF.

The chain is built from TRBV4-1 and TRBJ1-5, with 7 positions matching TRBD1. Germline CDR1 MGHRA, CDR2 YSYEKL. CDR3 length: 15 amino acids. V gave up 4 bases and J gave up 3 bases; unmatched junction bases: 6. CDR3 amino acids: CASSPHTGDNQPQHF. CDR3 nucleotide sequence: TGCGCCAGCAGCCCACATACAGGGGACAATCAGCCCCAGCATTTT.

About this clonotype: One junction end does not reproduce the germline sequence, and a read error may be involved. This chain uses TRBV7-2 with TRBJ1-1; no firm D call. CDR1 and CDR2 from the germline V gene are SGHTA and FQGNSA. The CDR3 extends over 14 amino acids. The CDR3 protein is CASSSRFRNPEAFF. The DNA of the CDR3 is TGTGCCAGCAGCTCAAGGTTCAGGAACCCTGAAGCTTTCTTT.

This clonotype was detected only a few times. This chain links TRBV11-2 with TRBJ2-1; TRBD1 matches at 10 bases. The length of the CDR3 is 17 residues. V lost 3 bases and J lost 0; bases outside the gene matches: 5. Germline CDR1 is SGHAT and CDR2 is FQNNGV. The CDR3 loop is CASSFPGTGVSYNEQFF. The CDR3 bases are TGTGCCAGCAGCTTCCCCGGGACAGGGGTCTCCTACAATGAGCAGTTCTTC.

This clonotype was recorded only once. The CDR3 nucleotides are TGTGCCATCCTAACAGTGGCCGAGCCCCCAGCGGGGAAGGGAGAGCAGTACTTC. It codes for CAILTVAEPPAGKGEQYF. This chain uses TRBV10-3 with TRBJ2-7; 7 bases agree with TRBD2. Germline CDR1 reads ENHRY; CDR2 reads SYGVKD. CDR3 length: 18 amino acids. The ends lost 8 bases at V and 7 bases at J; junction bases unmatched: 26.

This rearrangement joins TRBV4-2 to TRBJ1-5, with D uncertain. Germline values: CDR1 LGHNA, CDR2 YNFKEQ. The CDR3 covers 15 residues. The V end lost 0 bases, the J end lost 2 bases, and 8 bases lay between the germline ends. CDR3 amino acids: CASSQDRSGNQPQHF. In nucleotides, the CDR3 is TGTGCCAGCAGCCAAGATAGAAGTGGCAATCAGCCCCAGCATTTT.